These 32 T cell receptor beta chains share one sample of origin, sequenced in a study of cytotoxic CD8 clonotypes in ibrutinib-treated CLL. Produced via immunoSEQ multiplex PCR; TCRdb's table is partial and in-frame only. The profile covers about 150,000 clones, with 70% to 80% appearing a single time and just over 5% taken by the ten largest. The material sequenced was PBMCs, taken after 24 months of ibrutinib treatment. These receptors were collected from a human donor with chronic lymphocytic leukemia.

This sequence joins TRBV18 and TRBJ1-5; 7 bases match TRBD1. CDR3 length equals 21 residues. Trimming took 5 bases from V and 1 from J; bases not matched to a gene: 23. CDR1 and CDR2 from the germline V gene are KGHSH and LQKENI. The CDR3 region has the DNA TGTGCCAGCTCAACCACACCCACCGCCGACAGGGCAAGACGGAGCAATCAGCCCCAGCATTTT. Translated, it gives CASSTTPTADRARRSNQPQHF. Using reference TRBV18 and TRBJ1-5 for the parts outside the CDR3, the full variable domain is NAGVMQNPRHLVRRRGQEARLRCSPMKGHSHVYWYRQLPEEGLKFMVYLQKENIIDESGMPKERFSAEFPKEGPSILRIQQVVRGDSAAYFCASSTTPTADRARRSNQPQHFGDGTRLSIL.

The CDR3 region is CAISESGRTNYGYTF. CDR3 coding DNA: TGTGCCATCAGTGAGTCGGGGCGAACTAACTATGGCTACACCTTC. The rearrangement uses TRBV10-3 and TRBJ1-2; D may be TRBD1 (5 bases). Looked up from germline, CDR1 is ENHRY and CDR2 is SYGVKD. V was cut by 0 bases and J by 0 bases, with 8 bases left in between. The CDR3 is 15 residues long.

In this sample, this clone turned up a few times. The chain uses TRBV13 and TRBJ2-7; the match to TRBD1 covers 7 bases. The V gene end was trimmed by 3 bases and the J gene end by 2 bases; junction bases not matched to a gene: 1. Per the germline V gene, CDR1 is PRHDT and CDR2 is FYEKMQ (reference sequence). The CDR3 is 13 residues long. CDR3 residues: CASSLGTAYEQYF. DNA of the CDR3: TGTGCCAGCAGCTTGGGGACAGCCTACGAGCAGTACTTC.

This rearrangement joins TRBV27 to TRBJ2-6; D is perhaps TRBD2 (6 bases). The V end lost 6 bases, the J end lost 1 base, and 10 bases lay between the germline ends. CDR1 is MNHEY, CDR2 SMNVEV, per germline (reference sequence). The CDR3 has 15 residues. This chain's CDR3 is CASRFGGSGANVLTF. The CDR3 DNA is TGTGCCAGCAGATTTGGGGGGTCTGGGGCCAACGTCCTGACTTTC. The entire variable domain, with the rest obtained from reference TRBV27 and TRBJ2-6, is as follows: EAQVTQNPRYLITVTGKKLTVTCSQNMNHEYMSWYRQDPGLGLRQIYYSMNVEVTDKGDVPEGYKVSRKEKRNFPLILESPSPNQTSLYFCASRFGGSGANVLTFGAGSRLTVL.

The chain uses TRBV30 and TRBJ1-4; no firm D call. Trimming stripped 0 bases from V and 11 bases from J, with 13 bases between. This CDR3 has 13 residues. Germline values: CDR1 GTSNPN, CDR2 SVGIG (reference sequence). DNA for the CDR3: TGTGCCTGGAGTGTGGGCGGGTCGAGGAAACTGTTTTTT. Its translation: CAWSVGGSRKLFF.

The chain combines TRBV11-3 with TRBJ2-5; D is unclear. The V gene lost 1 base and the J gene lost 1 base, with 4 bases spanning the gap. Germline V lookup: CDR1 SGHNT, CDR2 YENEEA. The CDR3 spans 13 residues. The CDR3 DNA sequence: TGTGCCAGCAGCTTAGGTTTCCAAGAGACCCAGTACTTC. It specifies CASSLGFQETQYF. Combining the CDR3 with reference TRBV11-3 and TRBJ2-5 gives the whole variable domain EAGVVQSPRYKIIEKKQPVAFWCNPISGHNTLYWYLQNLGQGPELLIRYENEEAVDDSQLPKDRFSAERLKGVDSTLKIQPAELGDSAVYLCASSLGFQETQYFGPGTRLLVL.

V is TRBV4-2 and J is TRBJ1-2, with 7 nucleotides matching TRBD1. V lost 4 bases and J lost 4; bases outside the gene matches: 9. This CDR3 spans 15 amino acids. Germline V gene sequence: CDR1 LGHNA, CDR2 YNFKEQ. The CDR3 reads CASSPGGGAGYGYTF. The DNA for the CDR3 is TGTGCCAGCAGCCCAGGAGGGGGCGCAGGCTATGGCTACACCTTC.

The rearrangement uses TRBV5-1 and TRBJ1-1, with D unclear. V dropped 0 bases and J dropped 5 bases, with 8 bases sitting between them. Per germline, CDR1 SGHRS and CDR2 YFSETQ. This CDR3 has 13 amino acids. The CDR3 nucleotides are TGCGCCAGCAGCTTGGGTGGTCGGACTGAAGCTTTCTTT. It specifies CASSLGGRTEAFF.

This clone showed up just a few times. This chain connects TRBV4-3 to TRBJ1-4, with TRBD1 as a possible D gene (6 bases). V shed 4 bases and J shed 4 bases, with 13 bases lying between them. Germline V gene data show CDR1 as LGHNA and CDR2 as YSLEER. There are 15 residues in the CDR3. CDR3 loop: CASSPRQVGNEKLFF. CDR3 DNA: TGCGCCAGCAGCCCGCGACAGGTCGGTAATGAAAAACTGTTTTTT.

V is TRBV28 and J is TRBJ2-5; a weak D match, TRBD1 (6 bases). Trimming left V 2 bases short and J 5 bases short, with 15 bases between. The CDR3 length is 15 residues. Germline V gives CDR1 MDHEN, CDR2 SYDVKM. The CDR3 is CASSLSVGARETQYF. CDR3 bases: TGTGCCAGCAGTTTAAGTGTGGGGGCGCGGGAGACCCAGTACTTC.

This rearrangement joins TRBV7-2 to TRBJ2-3; D is unresolved. Germline lookup yields CDR1 SGHTA and CDR2 FQGNSA. CDR3 length equals 15 residues. With 7 bases removed from V and 2 bases from J, the gap between germline ends came to 16 bases. CDR3 protein: CASTPRASPTDTQYF. CDR3 nucleotide sequence: TGTGCCAGCACCCCCCGGGCTTCCCCCACAGATACGCAGTATTTT. Complete variable domain (other parts from reference TRBV7-2 and TRBJ2-3): GAGVSQSPSNKVTEKGKDVELRCDPISGHTALYWYRQSLGQGLEFLIYFQGNSAPDKSGLPSDRFSAERTGGSVSTLTIQRTQQEDSAVYLCASTPRASPTDTQYFGPGTRLTVL.

V is TRBV15 and J is TRBJ2-7; 8 bases are shared with TRBD1. V shed 1 base, J shed 0 bases, and the junction held 2 bases outside the gene matches. This CDR3 is 15 amino acids long. Per the germline V gene, CDR1 is LNHNV and CDR2 is YYDKDF (reference sequence). DNA for the CDR3: TGTGCCACCAGCAGAGGACAGGGGCGCTCCTACGAGCAGTACTTC. Protein product: CATSRGQGRSYEQYF.

The chain uses TRBV5-4 and TRBJ2-5; 8 bases agree with TRBD2. The V gene end was trimmed by 3 bases and the J gene end by 1 base; junction bases not matched to a gene: 8. Germline assignment: CDR1 SGHNT and CDR2 YYREEE (reference sequence). The CDR3 contains 16 residues. The CDR3 region is CASSWALAGSQETQYF. CDR3 coding DNA: TGTGCCAGCAGCTGGGCCCTAGCGGGCAGCCAAGAGACCCAGTACTTC.

V gene TRBV9 combines with J gene TRBJ1-2, with TRBD1 identical over 10 bases. The CDR3 covers 15 residues. Germline V gene data show CDR1 as SGDLS and CDR2 as YYNGEE. V lost 3 bases and J lost 4; bases outside the gene matches: 6. Here the CDR3 DNA reads TGTGCCAGCAGCGCGTCAAGGACAGGGGGCTATGGCTACACCTTC. Translation gives CASSASRTGGYGYTF. Drawing the rest from reference TRBV9 and TRBJ1-2, the complete variable domain is DSGVTQTPKHLITATGQRVTLRCSPRSGDLSVYWYQQSLDQGLQFLIQYYNGEERAKGNILERFSAQQFPDLHSELNLSSLELGDSALYFCASSASRTGGYGYTFGSGTRLTVV.

To note about this clone: Other DNA sequences from this sample encode an identical CDR3 as well. V gene TRBV5-1 combines with J gene TRBJ2-1; D gene unclear. The CDR3 length is 15 residues. Trimming stripped 0 bases from V and 0 bases from J, with 7 bases between. In germline, CDR1 is SGHRS, CDR2 YFSETQ. CDR3 in DNA: TGCGCCAGCAGCTTGGGCGGCAGCTCCTACAATGAGCAGTTCTTC. Protein sequence: CASSLGGSSYNEQFF.

This clone was recorded only once. The chain couples TRBV7-2 to TRBJ2-3; D might be TRBD1 or TRBD2, each matching 6 bases. CDR1 and CDR2 (germline): SGHTA, FQGNSA. V was shortened by 1 base and J by 2 bases, with 19 bases between the two germline ends. This CDR3 region has 18 residues. For the CDR3, the DNA is TGTGCCAGCAGCTTAGAGGGGGGCAGGGACTGGCACACAGATACGCAGTATTTT. It is translated as CASSLEGGRDWHTDTQYF.

The chain recombines TRBV6-1 with TRBJ1-2; the D gene is possibly TRBD1 (5 bases). Per germline, CDR1 MNHNS and CDR2 SASEGT. The CDR3 totals 14 residues. The V end was cut by 6 bases, the J end by 1 base, with 12 bases between. The CDR3 DNA follows: TGTGCCAGCAGCCCAGGGATGGATAACTATGGCTACACCTTC. Translation gives CASSPGMDNYGYTF.

The chain links TRBV7-2 to TRBJ2-2; possible D gene TRBD1, 6 bases. With 9 bases removed from V and 3 bases from J, the gap between germline ends came to 17 bases. This CDR3 contains 15 residues. The V gene's germline CDR1 is SGHTA and CDR2 FQGNSA. For the CDR3, the DNA is TGTGCCAGTGCCGCCCCGGGACACTACACCGGGGAGCTGTTTTTT. It is translated as CASAAPGHYTGELFF.

This clone was seen only a few times. The chain is built from TRBV7-2 and TRBJ2-5; TRBD1 matches 9 bases. This CDR3 spans 15 amino acids. Germline V gives CDR1 SGHTA, CDR2 FQGNSA. The V and J ends lost 5 bases and 2 bases, in that order; junction bases with no gene match: 6. CDR3: CASSPGQGRQETQYF. Here the CDR3 DNA reads TGTGCCAGCAGCCCCGGACAGGGGAGACAAGAGACCCAGTACTTC.

The J gene is TRBJ1-2, the V gene TRBV5-6; the D is unclear. The CDR3 has 13 amino acids. In germline, CDR1 is SGHDT, CDR2 YYEEEE. Trimming took 0 bases from V and 5 from J, leaving 8 bases between them. The CDR3 sequence: CASSLGRQYGYTF. The CDR3, as DNA: TGTGCCAGCAGCTTGGGACGCCAATATGGCTACACCTTC.

The rearrangement joins TRBV4-3 to TRBJ2-3; no definite D call. This CDR3 comprises 15 residues. Between the trimmed V and J ends, which lost 3 bases and 1 base, there was a span of 11 bases. Germline V gene sequence: CDR1 LGHNA, CDR2 YSLEER. CDR3 sequence reads: CASSQARDGTDTQYF. In nucleotides, the CDR3 is TGCGCCAGCAGCCAGGCTCGAGACGGCACAGATACGCAGTATTTT.

The V and J genes are TRBV27 and TRBJ1-1; TRBD1 aligns across 10 bases. CDR1 is MNHEY and CDR2 is SMNVEV in the germline V gene (reference sequence). The V gene end was trimmed by 6 bases and the J gene end by 10 bases; junction bases not matched to a gene: 5. The CDR3 is 12 residues long. In DNA form, the CDR3 reads TGTGCCAGCAGCCCAAGACAGGGGGCAGCTTTCTTT. Translating it yields CASSPRQGAAFF.

The rearrangement links TRBV7-2 to TRBJ2-7; 9 bases are a match to TRBD1. V lost 0 bases and J lost 11; bases outside the gene matches: 11. CDR3 length equals 15 residues. From germline, CDR1 is SGHTA and CDR2 FQGNSA. This CDR3 is CASSLAGDRVSSEYF. The CDR3 DNA reads TGTGCCAGCAGCTTAGCGGGGGACAGGGTATCCTCCGAGTACTTC.

The table lists this clone with a count of one. This chain links TRBV6-5 with TRBJ1-1, with D unresolved. The CDR3 loop spans 13 amino acids. With 6 bases removed from V and 1 base from J, the gap between germline ends came to 9 bases. Germline V gene lookup returns CDR1 MNHEY and CDR2 SVGAGI. The DNA of the CDR3 is TGTGCCAGCAGCTACACAGAGAACACTGAAGCTTTCTTT. Its protein product is CASSYTENTEAFF.

The rearrangement links TRBV6-1 to TRBJ2-7; tentatively, D is TRBD1 (6 bases). Germline-derived CDR1 and CDR2 are MNHNS and SASEGT. V lost 1 base, J lost 3 bases, and 13 bases lay in between. The CDR3 contains 15 residues. CDR3 sequence: CASSEGGWTDYEQYF. The CDR3 DNA follows: TGTGCCAGCAGTGAAGGTGGCTGGACAGACTACGAGCAGTACTTC.

This clone was found a few times. The chain combines TRBV6-1 with TRBJ1-5, with 7 bases fitting TRBD1. CDR1 and CDR2 (germline): MNHNS, SASEGT. With V trimmed by 6 bases and J by 6 bases, 2 bases remained unmatched. The CDR3 totals 12 residues. CDR3 sequence reads: CASRTGAQPQHF. The CDR3 nucleotides read TGTGCCAGCAGAACAGGGGCTCAGCCCCAGCATTTT.

This clone was detected only a few times. The gene calls are TRBV7-9 and TRBJ1-4; tentatively, D is TRBD1 (5 bases). The ends were cut back, 5 bases at V and 2 bases at J, with 15 bases in the middle. The CDR3 is made up of 16 amino acids. Per germline, CDR1 SEHNR and CDR2 FQNEAQ (reference sequence). This chain's CDR3 is CASSPPEGRTNEKLFF. As DNA, the CDR3 is TGTGCCAGCAGCCCCCCGGAGGGGAGGACTAATGAAAAACTGTTTTTT.

This clone was detected once. The J gene is TRBJ1-2, the V gene TRBV2; the D is unclear. CDR3 size: 12 residues. Trimming cost V 6 bases and J 13 bases, with 18 bases left between them. Looked up from germline, CDR1 is SNHLY and CDR2 is FYNNEI. As DNA, the CDR3 is TGTGCCAGCAGCGACGATTCCTCCCGCCTCACCTTC. Its translation is CASSDDSSRLTF.

The chain employs TRBV5-6 and TRBJ1-2, with TRBD1 identical over 10 bases. The CDR3 is 13 residues long. Germline V CDR1 and CDR2: SGHDT, YYEEEE. After removal of 3 bases from V and 7 bases from J, the junction contained 3 bases not matched to a gene. The CDR3 DNA follows: TGTGCCAGCAGCTACGACAGGGGGCTTGGCTACACCTTC. This sequence encodes CASSYDRGLGYTF.

The chain has TRBV9 and TRBJ1-1; D not resolved. Trimming stripped 4 bases from V and 4 bases from J, with 14 bases between. CDR3 size: 14 residues. The V gene's germline CDR1 is SGDLS and CDR2 YYNGEE. The CDR3 region is CASSPMGGPTEAFF. As DNA, the CDR3 is TGTGCCAGCAGCCCCATGGGAGGGCCCACTGAAGCTTTCTTT.

This clone showed up many times. This rearrangement joins TRBV27 to TRBJ2-1; 8 nucleotides agree with TRBD2. V lost 4 bases and J lost 7; bases outside the gene matches: 6. Germline CDR1 and CDR2: MNHEY and SMNVEV (reference sequence). The length of the CDR3 is 14 residues. CDR3 coding DNA: TGTGCCAGCAGTTACGGGACTAGGGGAAATGAGCAGTTCTTC. It yields the protein CASSYGTRGNEQFF.

The chain uses TRBV27 and TRBJ1-2; no definite D call. Per germline, CDR1 MNHEY and CDR2 SMNVEV (reference sequence). Trimming took off 6 bases at V and 4 bases at J, with 12 bases between the two ends. This CDR3 contains 13 residues. In DNA form, the CDR3 reads TGTGCCAGCAGCCAGCGACGGGCCTATGGCTACACCTTC. Protein: CASSQRRAYGYTF.